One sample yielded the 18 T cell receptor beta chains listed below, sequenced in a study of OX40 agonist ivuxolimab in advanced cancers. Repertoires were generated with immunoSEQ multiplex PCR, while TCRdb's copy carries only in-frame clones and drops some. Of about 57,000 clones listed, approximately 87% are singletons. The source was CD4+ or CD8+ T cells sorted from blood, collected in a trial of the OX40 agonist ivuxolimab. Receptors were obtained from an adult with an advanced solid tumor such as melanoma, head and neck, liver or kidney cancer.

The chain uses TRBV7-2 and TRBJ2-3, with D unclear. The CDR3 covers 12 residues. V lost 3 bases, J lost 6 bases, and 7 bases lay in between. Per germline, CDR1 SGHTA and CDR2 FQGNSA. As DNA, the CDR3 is TGTGCCAGCAGCTTTAGCAAGGATACGCAGTATTTT. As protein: CASSFSKDTQYF.

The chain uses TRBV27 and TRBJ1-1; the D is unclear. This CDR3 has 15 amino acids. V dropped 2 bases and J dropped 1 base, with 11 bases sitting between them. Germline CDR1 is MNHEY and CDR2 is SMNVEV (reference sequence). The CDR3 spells CASSLAPLQNTEAFF. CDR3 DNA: TGTGCCAGCAGTTTAGCGCCACTTCAGAACACTGAAGCTTTCTTT.

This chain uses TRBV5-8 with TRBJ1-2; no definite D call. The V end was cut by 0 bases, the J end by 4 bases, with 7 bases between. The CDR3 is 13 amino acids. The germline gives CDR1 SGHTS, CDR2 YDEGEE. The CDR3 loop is CASSLEGTYGYTF. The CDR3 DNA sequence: TGTGCCAGCAGCTTGGAAGGAACCTATGGCTACACCTTC. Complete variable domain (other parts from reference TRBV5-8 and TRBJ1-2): EAGVTQSPTHLIKTRGQQATLRCSPISGHTSVYWYQQALGLGLQFLLWYDEGEERNRGNFPPRFSGRQFPNYSSELNVNALELEDSALYLCASSLEGTYGYTFGSGTRLTVV.

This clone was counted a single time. CDR3 bases: TGTGCCAGCAGCGCCGGGACTAGCGGACACACAGATACGCAGTATTTT. Translation gives CASSAGTSGHTDTQYF. The chain links TRBV7-8 to TRBJ2-3; TRBD2 matches 11 bases. The germline V gene has CDR1 SGHVS and CDR2 FQNEAQ. This CDR3 comprises 16 residues. Trimming took 5 bases from V and 2 from J; bases not matched to a gene: 6.

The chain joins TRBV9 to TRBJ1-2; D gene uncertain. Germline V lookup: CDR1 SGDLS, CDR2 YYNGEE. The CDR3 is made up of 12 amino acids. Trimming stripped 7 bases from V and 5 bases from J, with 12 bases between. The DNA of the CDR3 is TGTGCCAGCGGACGCGACGGGTATGGCTACACCTTC. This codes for CASGRDGYGYTF.

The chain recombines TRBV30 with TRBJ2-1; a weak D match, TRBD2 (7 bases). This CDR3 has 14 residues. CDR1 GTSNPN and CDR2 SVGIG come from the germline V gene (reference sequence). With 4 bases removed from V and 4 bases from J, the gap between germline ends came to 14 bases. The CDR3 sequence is CAWKGGGPYNEQFF. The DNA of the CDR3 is TGTGCCTGGAAGGGCGGGGGCCCATACAATGAGCAGTTCTTC.

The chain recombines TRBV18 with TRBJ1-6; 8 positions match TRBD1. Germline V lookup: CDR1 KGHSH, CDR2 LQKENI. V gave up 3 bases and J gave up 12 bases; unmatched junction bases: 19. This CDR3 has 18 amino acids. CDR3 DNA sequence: TGTGCCAGCTCACCGCGCGCAATCTCAGGGGGCGCGGGAATACCCCTCCACTTT. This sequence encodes CASSPRAISGGAGIPLHF.

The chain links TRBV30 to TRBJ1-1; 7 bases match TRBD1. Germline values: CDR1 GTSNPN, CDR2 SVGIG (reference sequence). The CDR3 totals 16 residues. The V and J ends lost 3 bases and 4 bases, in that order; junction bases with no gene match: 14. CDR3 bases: TGTGCCTGGAGCGGATATACAAACTCAGGGGGCACTGAAGCTTTCTTT. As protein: CAWSGYTNSGGTEAFF.

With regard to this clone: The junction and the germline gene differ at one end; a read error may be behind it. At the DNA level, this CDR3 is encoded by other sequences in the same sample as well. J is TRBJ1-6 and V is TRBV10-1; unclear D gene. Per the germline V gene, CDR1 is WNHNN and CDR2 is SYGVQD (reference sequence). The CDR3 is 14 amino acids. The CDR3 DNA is TGCGCCAGCAGTGTCGGGATAGGTGATTCACCTCTCCACTTT. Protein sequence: CASSVGIGDSPLHF.

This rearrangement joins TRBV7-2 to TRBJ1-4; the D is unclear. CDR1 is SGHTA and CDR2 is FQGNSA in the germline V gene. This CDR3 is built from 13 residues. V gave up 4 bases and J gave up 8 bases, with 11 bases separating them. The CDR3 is CASSSEIGEKLFF. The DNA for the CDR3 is TGTGCCAGCAGCTCCGAAATTGGGGAAAAACTGTTTTTT. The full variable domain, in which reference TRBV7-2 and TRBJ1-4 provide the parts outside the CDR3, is GAGVSQSPSNKVTEKGKDVELRCDPISGHTALYWYRQSLGQGLEFLIYFQGNSAPDKSGLPSDRFSAERTGGSVSTLTIQRTQQEDSAVYLCASSSEIGEKLFFGSGTQLSVL.

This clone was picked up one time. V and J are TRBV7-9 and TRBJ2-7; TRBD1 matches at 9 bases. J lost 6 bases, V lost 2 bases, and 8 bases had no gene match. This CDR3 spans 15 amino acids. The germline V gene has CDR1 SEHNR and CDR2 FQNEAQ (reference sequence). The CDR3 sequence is CASSLWTGVVGEQYF. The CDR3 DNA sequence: TGTGCCAGCAGCTTATGGACAGGGGTAGTGGGCGAGCAGTACTTC.

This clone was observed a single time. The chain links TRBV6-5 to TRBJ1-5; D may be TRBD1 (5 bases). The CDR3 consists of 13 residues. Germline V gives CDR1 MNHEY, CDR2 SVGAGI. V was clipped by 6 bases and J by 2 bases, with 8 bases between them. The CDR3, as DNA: TGTGCCAGCAGCAGGGTTGGCAATCAGCCCCAGCATTTT. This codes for CASSRVGNQPQHF.

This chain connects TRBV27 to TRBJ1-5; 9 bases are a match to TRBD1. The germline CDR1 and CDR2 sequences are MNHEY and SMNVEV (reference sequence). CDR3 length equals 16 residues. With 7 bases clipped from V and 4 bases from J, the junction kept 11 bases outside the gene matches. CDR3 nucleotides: TGTGCCAGCACCCCCCCCAGGACAGGGGCAAATCAGCCCCAGCATTTT. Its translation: CASTPPRTGANQPQHF.

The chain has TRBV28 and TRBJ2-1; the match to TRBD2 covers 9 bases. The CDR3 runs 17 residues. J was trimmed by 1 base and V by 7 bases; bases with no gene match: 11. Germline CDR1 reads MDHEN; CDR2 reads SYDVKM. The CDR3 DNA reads TGTGCCAGCACCCGAGGTAGCGGGAGAATGTCCTACAATGAGCAGTTCTTC. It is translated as CASTRGSGRMSYNEQFF.

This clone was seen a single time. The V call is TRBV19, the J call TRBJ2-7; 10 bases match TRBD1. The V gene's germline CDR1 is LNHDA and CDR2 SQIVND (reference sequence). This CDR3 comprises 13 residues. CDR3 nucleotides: TGTGGCGGGTGGACAGGGGGACACTACGAGCAGTACTTC. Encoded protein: CGGWTGGHYEQYF. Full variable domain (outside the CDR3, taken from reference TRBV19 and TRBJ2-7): DGGITQSPKYLFRKEGQNVTLSCEQNLNHDAMYWYRQDPGQGLRLIYYSQIVNDFQKGDIAEGYSVSREKKESFPLTVTSAQKNPTAFYLCGGWTGGHYEQYFGPGTRLTVT.

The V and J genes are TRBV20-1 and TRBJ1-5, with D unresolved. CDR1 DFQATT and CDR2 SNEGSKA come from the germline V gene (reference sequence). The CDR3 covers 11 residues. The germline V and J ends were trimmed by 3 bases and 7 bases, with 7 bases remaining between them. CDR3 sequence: CSARSGQPQHF. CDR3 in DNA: TGCAGTGCTAGGAGTGGGCAGCCCCAGCATTTT.

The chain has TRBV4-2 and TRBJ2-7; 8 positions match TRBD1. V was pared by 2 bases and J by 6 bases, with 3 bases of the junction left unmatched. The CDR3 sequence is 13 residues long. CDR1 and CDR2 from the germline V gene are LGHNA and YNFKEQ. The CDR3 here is CASSQQGAGEQYF. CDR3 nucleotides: TGTGCCAGCAGCCAACAGGGGGCCGGCGAGCAGTACTTC.

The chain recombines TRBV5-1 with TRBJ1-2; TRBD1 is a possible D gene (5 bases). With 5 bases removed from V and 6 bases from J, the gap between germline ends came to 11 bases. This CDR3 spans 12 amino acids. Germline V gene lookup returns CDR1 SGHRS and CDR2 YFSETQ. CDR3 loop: CASSYGGNGYTF. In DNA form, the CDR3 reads TGCGCCAGCAGTTACGGGGGAAATGGCTACACCTTC.